The clone carrying this TCR beta chain was observed a few times. What it binds is not known. The collection from each donor was one heparinised blood draw averaging about 116 mL. It was via CD45RO/CCR7/CD25/CD127/CD95/CD27 that CD4+ naive, central memory, regulatory and stem cell-like memory cells were sorted. Expressed TCRB transcripts got sequenced, as all isolated RNA was reverse transcribed. Sequencing was performed with immunoSEQ multiplex PCR; in TCRdb, only in-frame clones are kept and a portion is missing. The sample comprises approximately 250,000 clones, approximately 25% of which are singletons, and roughly 0.011% rests with the top ten. Germline V gene lookup returns CDR1 LNHDA and CDR2 SQIVND (reference sequence). Trimming cost V 3 bases and J 4 bases, with 15 bases left between them. This CDR3 region has 15 residues. These data originate in a study of beta chain features in type 1 diabetes.

Study findings and constraints: Within each of all four CD4+ subsets, Type 1 diabetes patients had TCRB CDR3s that were moderately but significantly shorter.

The sequencing sample was made of naive CD4+ T cells from blood. The chain employs TRBV19 and TRBJ1-2; maybe TRBD1 (6 bases). This clonotype originated in a woman in her 30s with type 1 diabetes. Here the CDR3 reads CASSMEPQGLYGYTF. DNA for the CDR3: TGTGCCAGTAGTATGGAACCTCAGGGGCTCTATGGCTACACCTTC.